These T cell receptor beta chains were read from a single sample in a study of T cell responses to AZD1222 COVID-19 vaccine. Data came from immunoSEQ multiplex PCR; TCRdb stores just in-frame clones and leaves some out. Among 100,000 to 150,000 clones listed, roughly 90% were seen once. This material consisted of peripheral blood, taken on day 0 of AZD1222 vaccination. The receptors shown here come from an adult in good health. The CDR3 runs from the conserved cysteine through the conserved F or W. Each record gives: J gene, V gene, D gene, CDR3 protein. The D gene is left open where the match is weak.

J gene: TRBJ2-2
V gene: TRBV3-1/TRBV3-2
D gene: .
CDR3 protein: CATSGGRVSGELFF

J gene: TRBJ2-1
V gene: TRBV15
D gene: .
CDR3 protein: CATSRGELSYNEQFF

J gene: TRBJ1-3
V gene: TRBV7-9
D gene: .
CDR3 protein: CASSLVSGGLSGNTIYF

J gene: TRBJ1-1
V gene: TRBV11-3
D gene: TRBD1
CDR3 protein: CASSPETGNTEAFF

J gene: TRBJ1-4
V gene: TRBV6-5
D gene: TRBD1
CDR3 protein: CASRGQVSTNEKLFF

J gene: TRBJ1-5
V gene: TRBV19
D gene: TRBD1
CDR3 protein: CASSPQTGGGQPQHF

J gene: TRBJ1-2
V gene: TRBV29-1
D gene: TRBD1
CDR3 protein: CSVGSRGNGYTF

J gene: TRBJ1-1
V gene: TRBV25-1
D gene: .
CDR3 protein: CASSGLLGGRWTEAFF

J gene: TRBJ1-4
V gene: TRBV12-3/TRBV12-4
D gene: .
CDR3 protein: CASSLSREEKLFF

J gene: TRBJ1-4
V gene: TRBV5-1
D gene: .
CDR3 protein: CASSLAPGQGGEKLFF

J gene: TRBJ2-3
V gene: TRBV11-3
D gene: .
CDR3 protein: CASSRGGSSTDTQYF

J gene: TRBJ1-3
V gene: TRBV4-2
D gene: .
CDR3 protein: CASSPKQGAGNTIYF

J gene: TRBJ2-2
V gene: TRBV27
D gene: TRBD2
CDR3 protein: CASTAGGTNTGELFF

J gene: TRBJ2-7
V gene: TRBV3-1/TRBV3-2
D gene: TRBD1
CDR3 protein: CASSQVGQARYEQYF

J gene: TRBJ1-3
V gene: TRBV4-1
D gene: .
CDR3 protein: CASSQGYGNTIYF

J gene: TRBJ1-6
V gene: TRBV5-1
D gene: .
CDR3 protein: CASSLTGINSPLHF

J gene: TRBJ2-7
V gene: TRBV4-1
D gene: TRBD1
CDR3 protein: CASSQTTGAADYEQYF

J gene: TRBJ1-2
V gene: TRBV18
D gene: .
CDR3 protein: CASSPVSYGYTF

J gene: TRBJ2-5
V gene: TRBV7-3
D gene: TRBD1
CDR3 protein: CASSPQTGWGETQYF

J gene: TRBJ2-3
V gene: TRBV27
D gene: .
CDR3 protein: CASRESTDTQYF

J gene: TRBJ1-2
V gene: TRBV10-3
D gene: .
CDR3 protein: CAISQGVTNYGYTF

J gene: TRBJ2-7
V gene: TRBV6-5
D gene: .
CDR3 protein: CASSLSEFSTEQYF

J gene: TRBJ2-2
V gene: TRBV24-1
D gene: .
CDR3 protein: CATSRFETGELFF

J gene: TRBJ1-6
V gene: TRBV10-3
D gene: TRBD1
CDR3 protein: CAISDPRGTAGDSPLHF

J gene: TRBJ1-2
V gene: TRBV5-5
D gene: TRBD1
CDR3 protein: CASRLRQGLHYGYTF

J gene: TRBJ1-1
V gene: TRBV19
D gene: .
CDR3 protein: CASKGKNTEAFF

J gene: TRBJ1-2
V gene: TRBV5-5
D gene: .
CDR3 protein: CASSETRTYGYTF

J gene: TRBJ1-4
V gene: TRBV27
D gene: .
CDR3 protein: CASSLKRGNEKLFF

J gene: TRBJ2-2
V gene: TRBV7-2
D gene: TRBD1
CDR3 protein: CASSLALRDSTGELFF

J gene: TRBJ1-5
V gene: TRBV19
D gene: .
CDR3 protein: CASTTGGHFQPQHF

J gene: TRBJ2-3
V gene: TRBV5-4
D gene: .
CDR3 protein: CASSLEGTDTQYF

J gene: TRBJ1-2
V gene: TRBV27
D gene: TRBD1
CDR3 protein: CASSVRTGGYYGYTF

J gene: TRBJ2-7
V gene: TRBV4-1
D gene: .
CDR3 protein: CASSHPGAFYEQYF

J gene: TRBJ1-6
V gene: TRBV27
D gene: .
CDR3 protein: CASSLAGNSPLHF

J gene: TRBJ1-2
V gene: TRBV7-9
D gene: .
CDR3 protein: CASSFSAQPEGGYTF

J gene: TRBJ1-5
V gene: TRBV19
D gene: .
CDR3 protein: CASSAGETQPQHF

J gene: TRBJ2-1
V gene: TRBV24-1
D gene: TRBD1
CDR3 protein: CATSDNRDRGVDEQFF

J gene: TRBJ2-1
V gene: TRBV18
D gene: .
CDR3 protein: CASSPGHNEQFF

J gene: TRBJ1-2
V gene: TRBV7-9
D gene: .
CDR3 protein: CASSSVQIYGYTF

J gene: TRBJ2-3
V gene: TRBV9
D gene: .
CDR3 protein: CASSVEASSTDTQYF

J gene: TRBJ2-2
V gene: TRBV5-1
D gene: TRBD1
CDR3 protein: CASRTDRGNTGELFF

J gene: TRBJ2-5
V gene: TRBV5-1
D gene: TRBD1
CDR3 protein: CASSSKATGETQYF

J gene: TRBJ2-7
V gene: TRBV6-5
D gene: .
CDR3 protein: CASSLHISYEQYF

J gene: TRBJ2-3
V gene: TRBV10-3
D gene: TRBD2
CDR3 protein: CAISSPGGGEDTQYF

J gene: TRBJ1-6
V gene: TRBV4-2
D gene: TRBD1
CDR3 protein: CASSQESGNRGNSPLHF

J gene: TRBJ2-7
V gene: TRBV24-1
D gene: .
CDR3 protein: CATGEGPSYEQYF

J gene: TRBJ2-2
V gene: TRBV3-1/TRBV3-2
D gene: TRBD2
CDR3 protein: CASSQDRASGGTIMGTGELFF

J gene: TRBJ2-7
V gene: TRBV5-1
D gene: .
CDR3 protein: CASSLANRDEQYF

J gene: TRBJ2-5
V gene: TRBV4-3
D gene: TRBD1
CDR3 protein: CASSQYPRTGVETQYF

J gene: TRBJ1-6
V gene: TRBV10-3
D gene: .
CDR3 protein: CAIRVGDTHNSPLHF

J gene: TRBJ1-3
V gene: TRBV19
D gene: .
CDR3 protein: CASSIPPSSGYSGNTIYF

J gene: TRBJ1-2
V gene: TRBV29-1
D gene: TRBD1
CDR3 protein: CSEGTGDYGYTF